This T cell receptor (beta chain) was identified in a study of T cells in localized non-small cell lung cancer (TCRdb year 2020). Notes on the research overall: The study analyzed T cell repertoires of roughly 220 early-stage NSCLC patients, comparing tumors and uninvolved tumor-adjacent lungs. The cohort was made up of around 250 treatment-naive NSCLC patients whose localized lung tumors had been resected. Of the NSCLC patients, 120 to 150 were male and around 97 were female, and the mean age was approximately 66 years.

The study at large found these results: The highest T cell clonality was observed in uninvolved tumor-adjacent lung, where clonality exceeded that of tumor, suggesting that antigenic responses were more focused in uninvolved tumor-adjacent lung. Since the design was exploratory, TCR variables were selected using unadjusted p-values with no false-discovery rate correction. A median of approximately 53 of the top 100 tumor clones turned up in the paired uninvolved adjacent lung, and under 30 of those clones also ranked among the top 100 of that same adjacent lung. Because multi-region tumor sequencing was not done, intratumor heterogeneity could not be ruled out. Higher T cell density in blood was associated with longer overall survival, whereas higher clonality in adjacent lung was associated with shorter survival.

TCR beta CDR3 regions were sequenced from DNA using the immunoSEQ Assay. In the paper's pipeline: To compute T cell density, TCR beta template counts were normalized to usable DNA, which was estimated by amplifying housekeeping genes. Richness was estimated using the preseqR package, with extrapolation to 400,000 templates for PBMC samples and to 120,000 templates for tissue samples. Clonality was defined as one minus Pielou's evenness. Tissue-enriched TCRs were identified by differential abundance testing using productive amino-acid clonotypes, minimum total count 5 and alpha 0.1. The Jaccard Index and the Morisita Overlap Index were used to measure repertoire overlap between compartments. GLIPH clustered TCR beta CDR3s with public tetramer-defined viral CDR3s; viral motifs required at least three viral sequences plus V-gene enrichment. TCRdb mirrors the immuneACCESS table, restricted to in-frame sequences. Some clones are absent from its copies; in checked studies, under half trace to an unresolved V gene, and the reason for the others is unknown. D and trimming were read from the DNA, whereas the V and J calls and clone size are those reported in that table. The sample data list 45,000 to 60,000 clones, and about 83% of these were observed just once. The top ten hold just under 20% of the sample.

At diagnosis, tumor, uninvolved tumor-adjacent lung and peripheral blood were collected and then preserved as a mix of FFPE and fresh-frozen material. For TCR repertoire profiling, blood samples were analyzed as peripheral blood mononuclear cells. As regards this clone: Its antigen is unknown. Base qualities are missing; no much larger clone stands one base away.

Inclusive of the bounding cysteine and phenylalanine, the CDR3 is 14 residues long. Here the CDR3 DNA is all that survives: 42 bases in frame from base 1. CDR1 and CDR2, per the germline V gene, are MGHDK and SYGVNS. V loses 2 bases of germline sequence and J loses 3 bases, and the interval between the two ends is 8 bases. The TCR sequence derives from a female donor over 55 with stage II squamous cell lung carcinoma. Specimen: peripheral blood, collected before any cancer treatment. The V and J segments used are TRBV25-1 and TRBJ1-5; possibly the D gene is TRBD1, per 6 matching bases. The DNA reads as follows: TGTGCCAGCAGTGAAGCAGGGGACAATCAGCCCCAGCATTTT. The encoded protein is CASSEAGDNQPQHF. Reference TRBV25-1 and TRBJ1-5 genes cover what lies past the CDR3, so the full variable domain is EADIYQTPRYLVIGTGKKITLECSQTMGHDKMYWYQQDPGMELHLIHYSYGVNSTEKGDLSSESTVSRIRTEHFPLTLESARPSHTSQYLCASSEAGDNQPQHFGDGTRLSIL.